This T cell receptor beta chain was sequenced for a study of T cell changes during pregnancy in multiple sclerosis. Assay used: immunoSEQ multiplex PCR; TCRdb lists only in-frame clones, some missing. Found here are 95,000 to 100,000 clones, 80% to 95% of them singletons; the top ten hold about 2.9%. V was pared by 4 bases and J by 8 bases, with 12 bases of the junction left unmatched. The CDR3 has 16 amino acids. Germline CDR1 MNHEY, CDR2 SVGAGI. The sequencing used peripheral blood, collected in the second trimester of pregnancy. The V gene is TRBV6-5, the J gene TRBJ2-1, with 9 bases matching TRBD1. This sequence was found in a female donor with multiple sclerosis, enrolled in a pregnancy study. The CDR3: CASSSQPGQGKDEQFF. CDR3 DNA sequence: TGTGCCAGCAGTTCACAACCGGGACAGGGCAAGGATGAGCAGTTCTTC.